This TCR beta chain was recorded in a study of cytomegalovirus exposure and HLA in healthy donors. The study's findings and limits: The later analysis indicated that the majority of CMV-associated TCR beta chains appeared HLA-restricted. When analyzed later, a missense DCLRE1C variant was found to be linked to TCR beta V- and J-gene trimming.

Note on this clone: Its target is unknown.

The PCR was carried out with 60 Vbeta primers and 13 Jbeta primers. Some clones are missing from TCRdb's copy, which holds only in-frame ones; the method was immunoSEQ multiplex PCR. The sample contains 150,000 to 200,000 clones, approximately 84% of which appear only once. The CDR3 loop spans 16 amino acids. Germline V gives CDR1 SEHNR, CDR2 FQNEAQ (reference sequence). J was trimmed by 4 bases and V by 5 bases; bases with no gene match: 10. What was sequenced was PBMCs. The receptor comes from a woman between 25 and 40 years old in good health and CMV-seropositive. This rearrangement joins TRBV7-9 to TRBJ2-5, with TRBD1 matching 10 bases. CDR3 bases: TGTGCCAGCAGCACCCGACAGGGGGCGGAAAGAGAGACCCAGTACTTC. Translating gives CASSTRQGAERETQYF.